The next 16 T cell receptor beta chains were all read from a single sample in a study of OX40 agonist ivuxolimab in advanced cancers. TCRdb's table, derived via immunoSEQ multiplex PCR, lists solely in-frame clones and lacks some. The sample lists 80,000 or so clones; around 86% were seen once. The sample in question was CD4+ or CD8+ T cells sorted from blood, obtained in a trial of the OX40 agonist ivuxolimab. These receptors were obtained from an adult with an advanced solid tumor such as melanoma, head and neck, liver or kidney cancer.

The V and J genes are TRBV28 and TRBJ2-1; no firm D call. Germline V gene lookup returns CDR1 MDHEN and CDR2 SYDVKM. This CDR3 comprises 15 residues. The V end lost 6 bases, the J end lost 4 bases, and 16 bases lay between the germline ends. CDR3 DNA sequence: TGTGCCAGCAGAGCCTTAAGGGCGAGGTACAATGAGCAGTTCTTC. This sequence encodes CASRALRARYNEQFF.

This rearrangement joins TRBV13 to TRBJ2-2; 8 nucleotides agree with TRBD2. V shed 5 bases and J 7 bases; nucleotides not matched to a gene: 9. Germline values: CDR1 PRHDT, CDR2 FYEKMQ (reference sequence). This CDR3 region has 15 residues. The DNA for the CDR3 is TGTGCCAGCAGCCCCACTGCGGGAGGCTTCGGGGAGCTGTTTTTT. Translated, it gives CASSPTAGGFGELFF.

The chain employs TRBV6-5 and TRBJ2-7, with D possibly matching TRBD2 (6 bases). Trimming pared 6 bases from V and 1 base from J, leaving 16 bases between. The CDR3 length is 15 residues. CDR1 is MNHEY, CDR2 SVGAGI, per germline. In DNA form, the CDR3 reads TGTGCCAGCAGACCGGGAGAACTAGGGTCCTACGAGCAGTACTTC. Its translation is CASRPGELGSYEQYF.

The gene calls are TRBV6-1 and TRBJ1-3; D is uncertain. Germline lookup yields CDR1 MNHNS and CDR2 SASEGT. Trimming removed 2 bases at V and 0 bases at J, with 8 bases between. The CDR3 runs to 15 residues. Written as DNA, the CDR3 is TGTGCCAGCAGTGAACGGTCATACTCTGGAAACACCATATATTTT. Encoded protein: CASSERSYSGNTIYF.

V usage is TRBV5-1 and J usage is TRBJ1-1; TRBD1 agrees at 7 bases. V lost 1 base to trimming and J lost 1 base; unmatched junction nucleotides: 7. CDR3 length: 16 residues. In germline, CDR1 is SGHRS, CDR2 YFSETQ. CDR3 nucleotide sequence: TGCGCCAGCAGCTTGACGACAGGGAGGGCGAACACTGAAGCTTTCTTT. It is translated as CASSLTTGRANTEAFF.

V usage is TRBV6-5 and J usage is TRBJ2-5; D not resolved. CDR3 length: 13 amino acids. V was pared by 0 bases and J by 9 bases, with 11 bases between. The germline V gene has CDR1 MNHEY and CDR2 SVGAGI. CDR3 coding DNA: TGTGCCAGCAGTTACTCGAAGGAGAGACCCCAGTACTTC. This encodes CASSYSKERPQYF.

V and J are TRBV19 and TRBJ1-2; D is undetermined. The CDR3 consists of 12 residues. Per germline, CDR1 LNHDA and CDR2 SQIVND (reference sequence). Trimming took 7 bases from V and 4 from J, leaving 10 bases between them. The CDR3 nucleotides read TGTGCCAGTACCCTTAACAGCTATGGCTACACCTTC. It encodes CASTLNSYGYTF.

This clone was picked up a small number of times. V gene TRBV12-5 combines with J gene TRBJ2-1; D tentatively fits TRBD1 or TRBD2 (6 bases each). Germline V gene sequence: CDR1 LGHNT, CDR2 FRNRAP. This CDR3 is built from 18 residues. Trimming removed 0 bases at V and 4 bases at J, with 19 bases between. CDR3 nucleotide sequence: TGTGCTAGTGGTTTGGTACCGTCCCGGGGGCCTCTGTACAATGAGCAGTTCTTC. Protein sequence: CASGLVPSRGPLYNEQFF.

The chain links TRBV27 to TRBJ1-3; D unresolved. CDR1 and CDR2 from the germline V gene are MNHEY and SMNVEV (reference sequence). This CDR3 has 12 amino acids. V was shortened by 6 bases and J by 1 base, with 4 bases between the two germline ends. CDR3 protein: CASRGSGNTIYF. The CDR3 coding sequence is TGTGCCAGCAGGGGGTCTGGAAACACCATATATTTT.

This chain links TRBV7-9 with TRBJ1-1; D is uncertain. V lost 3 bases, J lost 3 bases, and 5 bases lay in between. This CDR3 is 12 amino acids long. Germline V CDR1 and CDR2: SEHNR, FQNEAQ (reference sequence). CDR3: CASSLKDTEAFF. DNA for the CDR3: TGTGCCAGCAGCTTGAAGGACACTGAAGCTTTCTTT.

Written as DNA, the CDR3 is TGTGCCATCAGTGAAGATCTTAACTATGGCTACACCTTC. Translated, it gives CAISEDLNYGYTF. The V and J genes are TRBV10-3 and TRBJ1-2; D is undetermined. Germline CDR1 ENHRY, CDR2 SYGVKD. The CDR3 covers 13 residues. The V end was cut by 3 bases, the J end by 1 base, with 6 bases between.

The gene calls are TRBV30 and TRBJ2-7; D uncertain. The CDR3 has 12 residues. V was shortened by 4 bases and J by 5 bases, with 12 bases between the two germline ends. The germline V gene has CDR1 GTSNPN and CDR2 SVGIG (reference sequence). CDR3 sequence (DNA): TGTGCCTGGATGAATCGCCGGAACGAGCAGTACTTC. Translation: CAWMNRRNEQYF.

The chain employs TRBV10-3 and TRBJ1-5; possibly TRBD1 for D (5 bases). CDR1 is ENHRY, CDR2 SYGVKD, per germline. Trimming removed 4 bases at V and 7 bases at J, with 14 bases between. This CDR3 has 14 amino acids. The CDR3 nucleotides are TGTGCCATCAGTGTCGGGGGGGGACGACAGCCCCAGCATTTT. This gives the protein CAISVGGGRQPQHF.

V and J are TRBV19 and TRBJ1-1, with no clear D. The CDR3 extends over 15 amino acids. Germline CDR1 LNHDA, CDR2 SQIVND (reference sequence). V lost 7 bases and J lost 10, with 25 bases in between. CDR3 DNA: TGTGCCAGTAAAGCAGGTGAGGCAGAAGGGATAGGAGCTTTCTTT. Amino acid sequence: CASKAGEAEGIGAFF.

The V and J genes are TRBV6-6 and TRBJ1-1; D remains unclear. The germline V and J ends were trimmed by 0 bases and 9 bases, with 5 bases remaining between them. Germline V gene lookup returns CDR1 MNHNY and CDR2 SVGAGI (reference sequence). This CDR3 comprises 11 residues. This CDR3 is CASSYSDKAFF. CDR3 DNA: TGTGCCAGCAGTTACTCGGATAAAGCTTTCTTT.

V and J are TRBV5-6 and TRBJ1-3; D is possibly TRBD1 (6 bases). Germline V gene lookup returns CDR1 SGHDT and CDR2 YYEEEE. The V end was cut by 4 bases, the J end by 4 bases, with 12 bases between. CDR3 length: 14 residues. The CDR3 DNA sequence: TGTGCCAGCAGCAACAGGGTCCCCGGAAACACCATATATTTT. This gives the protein CASSNRVPGNTIYF. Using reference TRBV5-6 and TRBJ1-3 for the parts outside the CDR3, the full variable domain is DAGVTQSPTHLIKTRGQQVTLRCSPKSGHDTVSWYQQALGQGPQFIFQYYEEEERQRGNFPDRFSGHQFPNYSSELNVNALLLGDSALYLCASSNRVPGNTIYFGEGSWLTVV.